These 3 T cell receptor beta chains were all obtained from the same sample, sequenced in a study of early T cells in non-severe SARS-CoV-2 infection. TCRdb re-called the 5' RACE reads through MiXCR, storing one row per CDR3 protein. Counted here are tens of thousands of distinct CDR3 sequences, around 12% occurring once; the ten biggest clones make up approximately 4.8%. The sequenced material came from whole blood. The receptors derive from an adult who was a healthcare worker with PCR-confirmed SARS-CoV-2 infection or an uninfected control (not recorded which).

This clonotype was detected only a few times. V is TRBV28 and J is TRBJ2-1; TRBD1 aligns across 8 bases. Trimming cost V 6 bases and J 5 bases; bases outside gene matches: 6. Germline V gene sequence: CDR1 MDHEN, CDR2 SYDVKM. The CDR3 loop spans 14 amino acids. The CDR3 reads CASRRQGTDNEQFF. CDR3 DNA sequence: TGTGCCAGCAGAAGACAGGGGACTGACAATGAGCAGTTCTTC.

This chain joins TRBV7-2 and TRBJ2-3; unclear D gene. CDR1 is SGHTA and CDR2 is FQGNSA in the germline V gene. CDR3 length equals 14 residues. V gave up 0 bases and J gave up 5 bases, with 9 bases separating them. CDR3 in DNA: TGTGCCAGCAGCTTAGCGCTGAGGATAGATACGCAGTATTTT. This gives the protein CASSLALRIDTQYF.

The chain recombines TRBV12-3 or TRBV12-4 with TRBJ1-4; D is uncertain. V shed 5 bases and J shed 5 bases, with 15 bases lying between them. The CDR3 contains 15 residues. CDR3 loop: CASSRGAGPNEKLFF. The CDR3 DNA is TGTGCCAGCAGTCGCGGCGCGGGCCCCAATGAAAAACTGTTTTTT.